This TCR beta chain comes out of a study of graft-versus-host responses after intestinal transplantation. At the level of the study: Among the recipients, transplants were multivisceral, liver-intestinal, or isolated intestinal.

V was clipped by 6 bases and J by 11 bases; unmatched bases: 14. The CDR3 has 14 residues. Germline CDR1 MNHNY, CDR2 SVGAGI (reference sequence). Study-wide results and caveats: When patients had graft-donor T cell macrochimerism, their allografts held high graft-versus-host to host-versus-graft clonal ratios.

As concerns this clone: Its antigen is unidentified.

Some clones are missing from TCRdb's copy, which holds only in-frame ones; the method was immunoSEQ multiplex PCR. The profile covers about 120,000 clones, with around 93% appearing a single time and roughly 0.11% taken by the ten largest. The chain is built from TRBV6-6 and TRBJ1-1; 8 bases line up with TRBD1. Sequenced material: unstimulated CD4+ T cells sorted from spleen or lymph node cells, taken before intestinal transplant. This receptor was obtained from a human donor who received an intestinal transplant. This CDR3 reads CASSTGQVLYSAFF. The CDR3 coding sequence is TGTGCCAGCAGCACGGGACAGGTCTTATATTCCGCTTTCTTT.